This T cell receptor beta chain was captured by sequencing in a study of T cell responses to AZD1222 COVID-19 vaccine. Study-wide results and limits: Spike-specific TCRs gained breadth and depth after people received two AZD1222 doses. There were repertoire samples only from the period after the peak T cell response.

As regards this clone: Antigen unknown.

Germline V gives CDR1 ENHRY, CDR2 SYGVKD. The CDR3 runs to 16 residues. The junction had 10 bases not matched to a gene; V was cut back by 9 bases and J by 2 bases. Data came from immunoSEQ multiplex PCR; TCRdb stores just in-frame clones and leaves some out. The sample lists some 160,000 clones, around 92% occurring once. The sample consisted of peripheral blood, taken on day 0 of AZD1222 vaccination. This sequence originates from an adult in good health. This sequence joins TRBV10-3 and TRBJ1-2; 12 bases are shared with TRBD1. CDR3 in DNA: TGTGCCATTGGAGGGACAGGGGGCGCGGGGAACTATGGCTACACCTTC. Translated, it gives CAIGGTGGAGNYGYTF.